The 9 T cell receptor beta chains presented below share a single source sample, sequenced in a study of beta chain features in type 1 diabetes. The antigens of these receptors remain unknown. General study points: TCRB CDR3 length was moderately but significantly reduced in all four CD4+ subsets of Type 1 diabetes patients.

The whole isolated RNA underwent reverse transcription, so sequencing captured expressed TCRB transcripts. The assay was immunoSEQ multiplex PCR, and TCRdb's table has in-frame clones only and misses some. Found here are hundreds of thousands of clones, around 16% of them singletons; the top ten hold more than 0.015%. The sample consisted of naive CD4+ T cells from blood. The receptors come from a man younger than 35 with type 1 diabetes.

This sequence joins TRBV5-1 and TRBJ2-3; 15 nucleotides match TRBD2. The CDR3 covers 19 residues. J was trimmed by 2 bases and V by 4 bases; bases with no gene match: 11. The germline V gene encodes CDR1 SGHRS and CDR2 YFSETQ. The CDR3 sequence: CASSTGTSGGSYYTDTQYF. For the CDR3, the DNA is TGCGCCAGCAGCACGGGGACTAGCGGGGGGAGTTACTACACAGATACGCAGTATTTT.

This chain connects TRBV7-2 to TRBJ2-3; D ambiguous. CDR1 is SGHTA, CDR2 FQGNSA, per germline. V lost 5 bases to trimming and J lost 5 bases, with 8 bases between them. CDR3 length: 12 amino acids. In nucleotides, the CDR3 is TGTGCCAGCAGCCACGGAGAAGATACGCAGTATTTT. Translated: CASSHGEDTQYF.

There are a few counts of this clone. CDR3 DNA: TGTGCCAGCAGCTTAGGTCACGTAAGCGGGGACTATGGCTACACCTTC. Amino acid sequence: CASSLGHVSGDYGYTF. The chain is built from TRBV11-2 and TRBJ1-2; D unclear. Germline assignment: CDR1 SGHAT and CDR2 FQNNGV. Trimming removed 1 base from V and 3 bases from J, with 15 bases in between. This CDR3 has 16 amino acids.

The table lists this clone with a few counts. The J gene is TRBJ2-7, the V gene TRBV4-3, with TRBD1 identical over 7 bases. Germline CDR1 reads LGHNA; CDR2 reads YSLEER. This CDR3 contains 15 residues. Losses at the gene ends were 1 base for V and 3 bases for J; bases not matched to a gene: 6. CDR3 nucleotide sequence: TGCGCCAGCAGCCAAGCGACAGGGAACTTCTACGAGCAGTACTTC. Protein product: CASSQATGNFYEQYF.

The rearrangement uses TRBV2 and TRBJ2-2; possibly TRBD2 for D (6 bases). The CDR3 spans 15 residues. Trimming removed 8 bases at V and 3 bases at J, with 16 bases between. Germline CDR1 SNHLY, CDR2 FYNNEI. CDR3 sequence reads: CASWTRLGYTGELFF. The CDR3 nucleotides read TGTGCCAGCTGGACGCGACTAGGCTACACCGGGGAGCTGTTTTTT.

This chain uses TRBV4-2 with TRBJ2-7; no reliable D call. The CDR3 length is 16 residues. The V end lost 4 bases, the J end lost 3 bases, and 19 bases lay between the germline ends. Germline V gene sequence: CDR1 LGHNA, CDR2 YNFKEQ. The CDR3 DNA reads as TGTGCCAGCAGCCCAGGCCGGAACGTCATGGACTACGAGCAGTACTTC. This translates into CASSPGRNVMDYEQYF.

This clone was seen more than once but under ten times. This chain links TRBV5-1 with TRBJ2-3; 13 bases match TRBD2. CDR1 and CDR2 from the germline V gene are SGHRS and YFSETQ. The V gene end was trimmed by 4 bases and the J gene end by 1 base; junction bases not matched to a gene: 6. The CDR3 runs to 17 residues. The CDR3 region is CASSDGTSGGGTDTQYF. The CDR3 nucleotides are TGCGCCAGCAGCGACGGCACTAGCGGGGGGGGCACAGATACGCAGTATTTT.

The chain combines TRBV5-1 with TRBJ2-1, with 8 bases identical to TRBD2. This CDR3 is 18 amino acids long. Germline values: CDR1 SGHRS, CDR2 YFSETQ. V shed 4 bases, J shed 0 bases, and the junction held 12 bases outside the gene matches. CDR3 DNA: TGCGCCAGCAGCCCGACCCGGGAGCGGGGGAGCTCCTACAATGAGCAGTTCTTC. The encoded protein is CASSPTRERGSSYNEQFF.

The J gene is TRBJ2-1, the V gene TRBV11-2, with D possibly matching TRBD2 (6 bases). Germline CDR1 SGHAT, CDR2 FQNNGV. V gave up 1 base and J gave up 9 bases, with 10 bases separating them. This CDR3 region has 13 residues. CDR3 in amino acids: CASSLVLGGEQFF. In nucleotides, the CDR3 is TGTGCCAGCAGCTTAGTATTGGGAGGTGAGCAGTTCTTC.